The 10 T cell receptor beta chains reported below all come from one sample, sequenced in a study of blood T cell repertoires in COVID-19. Profiled with immunoSEQ multiplex PCR; TCRdb holds only in-frame clones, not every one. The sample contains around 230,000 clones, roughly 85% of which appear only once. The material sequenced was peripheral blood. Receptors originate from a man aged 45 to 65 with COVID-19, enrolled during active disease.

CDR3 bases: TGTGCCAGCAGCCTCGGCGCGGGCAATGAGCAGTTCTTC. Residues: CASSLGAGNEQFF. V usage is TRBV7-3 and J usage is TRBJ2-1; a weak D match, TRBD2 (5 bases). Trimming removed 5 bases at V and 6 bases at J, with 11 bases between. Germline CDR1 is SGHTA and CDR2 is FQGTGA. This CDR3 is 13 amino acids long.

The chain joins TRBV9 to TRBJ2-1, with TRBD2 matching over 12 bases. Per germline, CDR1 SGDLS and CDR2 YYNGEE. The CDR3 extends over 17 amino acids. V shed 2 bases and J 6 bases; nucleotides not matched to a gene: 9. The CDR3 sequence is CASSVGLAGGPGNEQFF. The CDR3 DNA sequence: TGTGCCAGCAGCGTCGGGCTAGCGGGGGGGCCGGGCAATGAGCAGTTCTTC.

The chain recombines TRBV15 with TRBJ2-5, with 8 bases fitting TRBD1. The ends lost 4 bases at V and 5 bases at J; junction bases unmatched: 15. The length of the CDR3 is 17 residues. Looked up from germline, CDR1 is LNHNV and CDR2 is YYDKDF (reference sequence). CDR3 nucleotides: TGTGCCACCAGCAACCAACCCGGACAGGGCATGGGGGAGACCCAGTACTTC. Encoded protein: CATSNQPGQGMGETQYF.

As concerns this clone: One end of the junction fails to match germline, which may point to a read error. The V and J genes are TRBV5-4 and TRBJ2-4; a weak D match, TRBD1 (6 bases). The germline V gene has CDR1 SGHNT and CDR2 YYREEE (reference sequence). CDR3 length: 13 residues. The CDR3 sequence: CASSLEGSQGGDF. The CDR3 nucleotides read TGTGCCAGCAGCTTGGAGGGGTCACAGGGTGGGGACTTC.

The chain joins TRBV9 to TRBJ2-3; 8 bases match TRBD2. The germline V gene has CDR1 SGDLS and CDR2 YYNGEE. The CDR3 totals 18 residues. Trimming cost V 1 base and J 6 bases; bases outside gene matches: 16. The CDR3 loop is CASSVLGLGAGADDTQYF. In DNA, the CDR3 is TGTGCCAGCAGCGTATTAGGTCTCGGAGCGGGGGCGGACGATACGCAGTATTTT.

This clone was seen a single time. The chain couples TRBV11-2 to TRBJ2-4, with D possibly TRBD1 on 5 matching bases. The CDR3 consists of 14 residues. CDR1 SGHAT and CDR2 FQNNGV come from the germline V gene. V lost 5 bases and J 3 bases, leaving 11 bases between the germline ends. The CDR3 spells CASSPDSHKNIQYF. The CDR3 bases are TGTGCCAGCAGCCCCGACAGCCACAAAAACATTCAGTACTTC.

The CDR3 coding sequence is TGCGCCAGCAGCTTCACGGGACACCATAGCAATCAGCCCCAGCATTTT. It codes for CASSFTGHHSNQPQHF. The chain combines TRBV5-1 with TRBJ1-5, with a possible D match to TRBD1 (6 bases). The CDR3 is made up of 16 amino acids. Trimming left V 2 bases short and J 0 bases short, with 12 bases between. Germline lookup yields CDR1 SGHRS and CDR2 YFSETQ.

This clone came up once. This chain links TRBV5-4 with TRBJ2-3; possibly TRBD1 for D (6 bases). This CDR3 comprises 16 residues. V was pared by 0 bases and J by 0 bases, with 11 bases between. Germline CDR1 SGHNT, CDR2 YYREEE (reference sequence). The CDR3 bases are TGTGCCAGCAGCTTGGGAGGGGGATCTAGCACAGATACGCAGTATTTT. Its protein is CASSLGGGSSTDTQYF. Full variable domain (remainder filled in from reference TRBV5-4 and TRBJ2-3): ETGVTQSPTHLIKTRGQQVTLRCSSQSGHNTVSWYQQALGQGPQFIFQYYREEENGRGNFPPRFSGLQFPNYSSELNVNALELDDSALYLCASSLGGGSSTDTQYFGPGTRLTVL.

This chain connects TRBV3-1 (or the pseudogene TRBV3-2) to TRBJ1-1; TRBD1 matches 9 bases. The CDR3 spans 18 residues. Germline V lookup: CDR1 LGHDT, CDR2 YNNKEL (reference sequence). V shed 5 bases, J shed 1 base, and the junction held 14 bases outside the gene matches. CDR3 coding DNA: TGTGCCAGCAGCTTCCGGGACAGGGTTCTTGTCGGGAACACTGAAGCTTTCTTT. As protein: CASSFRDRVLVGNTEAFF.

The gene calls are TRBV7-3 and TRBJ2-1; TRBD2 might be the D (6 bases). CDR3 size: 15 residues. With 5 bases removed from V and 2 bases from J, the gap between germline ends came to 13 bases. The germline gives CDR1 SGHTA, CDR2 FQGTGA. The CDR3 loop is CASSIGGGTYNEQFF. CDR3 bases: TGTGCCAGCAGCATAGGAGGAGGGACCTACAATGAGCAGTTCTTC. Full variable domain (missing parts from reference TRBV7-3 and TRBJ2-1): GAGVSQTPSNKVTEKGKYVELRCDPISGHTALYWYRQSLGQGPEFLIYFQGTGAADDSGLPNDRFFAVRPEGSVSTLKIQRTERGDSAVYLCASSIGGGTYNEQFFGPGTRLTVL.